This entry features one T cell receptor beta chain sequence. Its target is unknown. The CDR3 is 14 amino acids. V was clipped by 5 bases and J by 5 bases, with 15 bases between them. The germline V gene has CDR1 SGHNT and CDR2 YENEEA. This sample was taken from a study of cytomegalovirus exposure and HLA in healthy donors. In the study overall: Earlier findings included some 120 million unique TCR beta sequences obtained from 150 million to 200 million T cells.

Notes on the study in general: Many donors shared some public TCRs, even though most TCR sequences were rare.

PCR amplification relied on 60 Vbeta primers (plus 13 Jbeta primers). Method: immunoSEQ multiplex PCR; TCRdb's copy keeps in-frame clones and lacks some. The data show some 170,000 clones, roughly 80% seen once. Sample: PBMCs. The V call is TRBV11-3, the J call TRBJ1-1; tentative D call: TRBD1 (5 bases). This TCR was recovered from a man aged 18 to 29 in good health and CMV-seropositive. In DNA, the CDR3 is TGTGCCAGCAGCCATTCCCAGGGTAGAACTGAAGCTTTCTTT. Encoded protein: CASSHSQGRTEAFF.